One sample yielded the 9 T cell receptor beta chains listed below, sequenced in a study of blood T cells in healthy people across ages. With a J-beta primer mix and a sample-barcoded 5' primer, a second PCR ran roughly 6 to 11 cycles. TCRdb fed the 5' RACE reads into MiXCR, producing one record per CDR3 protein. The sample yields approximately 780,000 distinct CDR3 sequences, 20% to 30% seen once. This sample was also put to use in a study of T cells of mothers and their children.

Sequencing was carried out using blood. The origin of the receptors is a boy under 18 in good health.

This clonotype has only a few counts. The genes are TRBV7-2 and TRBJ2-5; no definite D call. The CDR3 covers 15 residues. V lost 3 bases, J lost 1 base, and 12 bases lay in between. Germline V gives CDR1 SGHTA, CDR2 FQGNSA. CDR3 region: CASSFALGIQETQYF. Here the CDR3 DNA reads TGTGCCAGCAGCTTTGCGCTGGGGATCCAAGAGACCCAGTACTTC. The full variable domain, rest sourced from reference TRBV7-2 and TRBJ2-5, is GAGVSQSPSNKVTEKGKDVELRCDPISGHTALYWYRQSLGQGLEFLIYFQGNSAPDKSGLPSDRFSAERTGGSVSTLTIQRTQQEDSAVYLCASSFALGIQETQYFGPGTRLLVL.

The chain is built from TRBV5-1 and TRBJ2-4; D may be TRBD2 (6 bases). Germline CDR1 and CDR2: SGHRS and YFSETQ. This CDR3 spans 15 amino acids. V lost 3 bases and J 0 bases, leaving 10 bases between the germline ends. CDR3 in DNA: TGCGCCAGCAGCTGGGGGGACGCAGCCAAAAACATTCAGTACTTC. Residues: CASSWGDAAKNIQYF.

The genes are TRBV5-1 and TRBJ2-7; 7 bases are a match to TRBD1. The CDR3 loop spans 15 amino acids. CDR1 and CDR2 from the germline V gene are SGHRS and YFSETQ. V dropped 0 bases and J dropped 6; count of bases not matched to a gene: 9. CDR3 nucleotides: TGCGCCAGCAGCTTGGAGGGGGCGCTCCCAAGCGAGCAGTACTTC. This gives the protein CASSLEGALPSEQYF.

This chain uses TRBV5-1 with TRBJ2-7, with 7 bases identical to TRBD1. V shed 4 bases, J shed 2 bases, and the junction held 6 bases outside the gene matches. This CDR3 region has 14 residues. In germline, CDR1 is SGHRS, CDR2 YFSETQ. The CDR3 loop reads CASSVQGPPYEQYF. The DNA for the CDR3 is TGCGCCAGCAGCGTACAGGGGCCTCCCTACGAGCAGTACTTC.

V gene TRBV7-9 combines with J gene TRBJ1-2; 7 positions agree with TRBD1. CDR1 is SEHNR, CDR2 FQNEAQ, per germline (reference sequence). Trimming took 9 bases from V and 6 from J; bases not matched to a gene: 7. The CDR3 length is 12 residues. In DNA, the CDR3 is TGTGCCAGTGGAGGGGGCAAAGATGGCTACACCTTC. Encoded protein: CASGGGKDGYTF.

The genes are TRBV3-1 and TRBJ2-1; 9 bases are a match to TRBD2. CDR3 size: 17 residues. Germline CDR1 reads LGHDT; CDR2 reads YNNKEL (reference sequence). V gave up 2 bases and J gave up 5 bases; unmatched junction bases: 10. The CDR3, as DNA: TGTGCCAGCAGCCAATTCCCTAGCGGGGTATGGGACAATGAGCAGTTCTTC. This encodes CASSQFPSGVWDNEQFF.

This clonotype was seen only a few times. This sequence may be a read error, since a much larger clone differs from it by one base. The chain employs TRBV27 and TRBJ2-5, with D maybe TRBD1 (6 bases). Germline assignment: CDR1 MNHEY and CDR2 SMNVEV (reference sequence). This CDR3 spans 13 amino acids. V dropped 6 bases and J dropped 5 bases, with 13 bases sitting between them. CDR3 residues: CASRLGAGETQYF. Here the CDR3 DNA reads TGTGCCAGCAGATTGGGGGCCGGGGAGACCCAGTACTTC.

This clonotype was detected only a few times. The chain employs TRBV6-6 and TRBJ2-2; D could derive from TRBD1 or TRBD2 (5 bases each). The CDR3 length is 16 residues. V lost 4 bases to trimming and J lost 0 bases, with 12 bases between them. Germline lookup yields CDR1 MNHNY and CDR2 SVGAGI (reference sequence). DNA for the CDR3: TGTGCCAGCAGTTTTGGGACGCGCGCGAACACCGGGGAGCTGTTTTTT. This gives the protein CASSFGTRANTGELFF.

The CDR3 DNA sequence: TGCGCCAGCACCCTAGGATACACAGATACGCAGTATTTT. Its protein is CASTLGYTDTQYF. The V gene is TRBV5-1, the J gene TRBJ2-3; D is undetermined. This CDR3 has 13 residues. From germline, CDR1 is SGHRS and CDR2 YFSETQ. Trimming took 6 bases from V and 2 from J, leaving 10 bases between them.